This is a list of T cell receptor beta chains from one sample in a study of cytomegalovirus exposure and HLA in healthy donors. Some clones are missing from TCRdb's copy, which holds only in-frame ones; the method was immunoSEQ multiplex PCR. Of roughly 190,000 clones in the sample, over 75% were seen once. Sequencing used PBMCs. Receptors originate from a man in his late teens or twenties in good health and CMV-seronegative. Both conserved end residues are part of each CDR3. D genes are given only for firm matches. Some rows have no size entry. The others give once, few or many, or a class for an expanded clone.

CDR3aa,CDR3nt,abundance,j_gene,d_gene,v_gene
CASSLGGTAQETQYF,TGTGCCAGCAGCTTAGGCGGGACGGCGCAAGAGACCCAGTACTTC,NA,TRBJ2-5,NA,TRBV11-3
CASSQQPGLAGGGKTQYF,TGTGCCAGCAGCCAGCAACCGGGACTAGCGGGAGGAGGAAAGACCCAGTACTTC,NA,TRBJ2-5,TRBD2,TRBV7-9
CASSQVQSSSYEQYF,TGTGCCAGCAGCCAAGTACAGAGTTCTTCCTACGAGCAGTACTTC,NA,TRBJ2-7,NA,TRBV4-2
CASSFRTGGYGYTF,TGTGCCAGCAGCTTCCGGACAGGGGGCTATGGCTACACCTTC,NA,TRBJ1-2,TRBD1,TRBV7-8
CASSLGSGRASEQYF,TGTGCCAGTAGCCTAGGTAGCGGGAGGGCCTCCGAGCAGTACTTC,NA,TRBJ2-7,TRBD2,TRBV19
CASSLERTAAGQYF,TGTGCCAGCAGTTTAGAAAGGACGGCTGCGGGGCAGTACTTC,NA,TRBJ2-7,NA,TRBV28
CASSLRSHGTYEQYF,TGTGCCAGCAGTTTAAGGTCACACGGGACCTACGAGCAGTACTTC,NA,TRBJ2-7,NA,TRBV27
CASSSLGSFQETQYF,TGTGCCAGCAGTTCCCTCGGGAGCTTCCAAGAGACCCAGTACTTC,NA,TRBJ2-5,NA,TRBV28
CASSASPGQEDYTEAFF,TGTGCCAGCAGCGCGTCTCCGGGACAGGAGGATTACACTGAAGCTTTCTTT,NA,TRBJ1-1,TRBD1,TRBV9
CASSFLGLSTDTQYF,TGTGCCAGCAGTTTTCTAGGTTTGAGCACAGATACGCAGTATTTT,once,TRBJ2-3,NA,TRBV6-5
CASSVDPGTYEQYF,TGTGCCAGCAGCGTAGATCCGGGAACCTACGAGCAGTACTTC,NA,TRBJ2-7,NA,TRBV9
CASSLLGDFTDTQYF,TGTGCCAGCAGCTTATTGGGGGACTTCACAGATACGCAGTATTTT,NA,TRBJ2-3,NA,TRBV7-8
CASRAATGGSDGYTF,TGCGCCAGCAGAGCGGCGACCGGGGGTTCGGATGGCTACACCTTC,once,TRBJ1-2,NA,TRBV5-1
CASSLPNGRGEQYF,TGTGCCAGCAGCTTACCAAATGGGAGAGGCGAGCAGTACTTC,NA,TRBJ2-7,NA,TRBV7-6
CSVGGGQGARDTQYF,TGCAGCGTGGGGGGGGGACAGGGGGCGAGAGATACGCAGTATTTT,NA,TRBJ2-3,TRBD1,TRBV29-1
CASSSGDRVGEQYF,TGTGCCAGCAGTTCCGGGGACAGGGTGGGCGAGCAGTACTTC,NA,TRBJ2-7,TRBD1,TRBV28
CASSHDPGTSGGDQETQYF,TGTGCCAGCAGCCATGATCCCGGGACTAGCGGGGGAGACCAAGAGACCCAGTACTTC,NA,TRBJ2-5,TRBD2,TRBV7-2
CASSLSTGITYEQYF,TGTGCCAGCAGTTTATCGACAGGGATAACCTACGAGCAGTACTTC,NA,TRBJ2-7,TRBD1,TRBV28
CASTPTGYEQFF,TGTGCCAGCACTCCCACCGGGTATGAGCAGTTCTTC,NA,TRBJ2-1,NA,TRBV28
CASSLSPRGSNQPQHF,TGTGCCAGCAGCTTAAGTCCCAGGGGTAGCAATCAGCCCCAGCATTTT,NA,TRBJ1-5,NA,TRBV7-2
CATSRGLGSFGEKLFF,TGTGCCACCAGCAGAGGGTTGGGCAGTTTTGGGGAAAAACTGTTTTTT,NA,TRBJ1-4,NA,TRBV15
CASSGGRLWGVSYNEQFF,TGTGCCAGCAGCGGAGGGAGGCTTTGGGGTGTATCCTACAATGAGCAGTTCTTC,NA,TRBJ2-1,NA,TRBV7-8
CASSVQGTGNEKLFF,TGTGCCAGCAGCGTTCAGGGGACAGGGAATGAAAAACTGTTTTTT,NA,TRBJ1-4,TRBD1,TRBV9
CASSDEYEQYF,TGCGCCAGCAGTGATGAGTACGAGCAGTACTTC,NA,TRBJ2-7,NA,TRBV10-1
CSSSFGSYYEQYF,TGTTCCAGCAGCTTCGGTTCCTACTACGAGCAGTACTTC,NA,TRBJ2-7,NA,TRBV7-9
CASSPPDGQSNEQFF,TGTGCCAGCAGCCCCCCCGACGGACAGAGCAATGAGCAGTTCTTC,few,TRBJ2-1,NA,TRBV7-9
CASSQDGGVSSYNEQFF,TGCGCCAGCAGCCAAGATGGCGGGGTCAGCTCCTACAATGAGCAGTTCTTC,NA,TRBJ2-1,NA,TRBV4-3
CASSRLAGTGLAGEQYF,TGTGCCAGCAGTCGGCTCGCCGGGACAGGGTTGGCCGGAGAGCAGTACTTC,once,TRBJ2-7,TRBD1,TRBV11-2
CATQTGVTGANVLTF,TGTGCCACCCAGACGGGGGTTACTGGGGCCAACGTCCTGACTTTC,NA,TRBJ2-6,NA,TRBV10-3
CASSDQQGQPQHF,TGTGCCAGCAGTGATCAACAGGGTCAGCCCCAGCATTTT,NA,TRBJ1-5,NA,TRBV6-4
CASSDPQGGYTF,TGCGCCAGCAGTGACCCACAGGGAGGCTACACCTTC,few,TRBJ1-2,NA,TRBV10-1
CSVAQGEYEQYF,TGCAGCGTCGCGCAGGGGGAATACGAGCAGTACTTC,few,TRBJ2-7,TRBD1,TRBV29-1
CAISDGLAGRSYEQYF,TGTGCCATCAGTGATGGACTAGCGGGCCGCTCCTACGAGCAGTACTTC,NA,TRBJ2-7,TRBD2,TRBV10-3
CASRLSGSYNEQFF,TGTGCCAGTAGGCTCTCCGGCTCCTACAATGAGCAGTTCTTC,few,TRBJ2-1,NA,TRBV19
CAARTGESNEQFF,TGTGCCGCCAGGACTGGGGAAAGCAATGAGCAGTTCTTC,NA,TRBJ2-1,NA,TRBV6-6
CASSPTRTNTGELFF,TGCGCCAGCAGCCCTACTAGAACGAACACCGGGGAGCTGTTTTTT,few,TRBJ2-2,NA,TRBV5-1
CASGLVLSSGGAQETQYF,TGTGCTAGTGGTTTGGTACTTTCTAGCGGGGGGGCCCAAGAGACCCAGTACTTC,few,TRBJ2-5,TRBD2,TRBV12-5
CASSPRERETQYF,TGTGCCAGCTCACCACGGGAGCGTGAGACCCAGTACTTC,NA,TRBJ2-5,NA,TRBV18
CASSPEGQGGTDTQYF,TGTGCCAGCAGCCCCGAGGGCCAGGGAGGGACAGATACGCAGTATTTT,few,TRBJ2-3,TRBD2,TRBV7-8
CASSLTGVYGYTF,TGTGCCAGCAGCTTGACCGGGGTTTATGGCTACACCTTC,few,TRBJ1-2,NA,TRBV5-6
CASSVDSIPDYEQYF,TGTGCCAGCAGCGTAGACAGTATACCTGACTACGAGCAGTACTTC,few,TRBJ2-7,NA,TRBV7-6
CASSTGPGTVVYEQYF,TGTGCCAGCAGTACGGGACCCGGGACAGTGGTCTACGAGCAGTACTTC,NA,TRBJ2-7,TRBD1,TRBV27
CASREAGGPYNEQFF,TGTGCCAGCAGAGAAGCGGGGGGACCCTACAATGAGCAGTTCTTC,NA,TRBJ2-1,TRBD2,TRBV2
CAWSVVGGNSPLHF,TGTGCCTGGAGTGTAGTAGGGGGTAATTCACCCCTCCACTTT,NA,TRBJ1-6,NA,TRBV30
CASSIAAGTGSHEQYF,TGTGCCAGTAGTATAGCGGCCGGGACAGGGAGCCACGAGCAGTACTTC,NA,TRBJ2-7,TRBD1,TRBV19
CATSRDGWGGYNEQFF,TGTGCCACCAGCAGAGATGGGTGGGGGGGTTACAATGAGCAGTTCTTC,once,TRBJ2-1,TRBD2,TRBV15
CASSLWQAEVYGYTF,TGTGCCAGCAGCTTATGGCAGGCGGAGGTATATGGCTACACCTTC,once,TRBJ1-2,NA,TRBV7-9
CASSPTPGTQIQAFF,TGCGCCAGCAGCCCGACCCCCGGGACACAAATTCAAGCTTTCTTT,NA,TRBJ1-1,NA,TRBV5-1
CASTGGAGALTGELFF,TGTGCCAGCACCGGTGGGGCGGGAGCCCTCACCGGGGAGCTGTTTTTT,NA,TRBJ2-2,TRBD2,TRBV4-2
CASSLTSSLGETQYF,TGCGCCAGCAGCTTGACTAGTTCACTTGGTGAGACCCAGTACTTC,once,TRBJ2-5,NA,TRBV5-1
CASSSGDQPQHF,TGTGCCAGCAGCTCCGGTGATCAGCCCCAGCATTTT,NA,TRBJ1-5,NA,TRBV28
CASSPYTARVPYNSPLHF,TGTGCCAGCAGCCCCTACACCGCTCGGGTACCCTATAATTCACCCCTCCACTTT,NA,TRBJ1-6,NA,TRBV7-8
CASSYYSPGLAGGNTGELFF,TGTGCCAGCAGCTATTACTCCCCGGGACTAGCGGGAGGAAACACCGGGGAGCTGTTTTTT,few,TRBJ2-2,TRBD2,TRBV11-3
CASSQDRAGRSYEQYF,TGCGCCAGCAGCCAAGATAGGGCGGGTCGATCCTACGAGCAGTACTTC,NA,TRBJ2-7,NA,TRBV4-3
CASSLGLGAGGRSPEQYF,TGTGCCAGCAGTTTGGGTTTGGGCGCGGGCGGGCGTTCCCCCGAGCAGTACTTC,once,TRBJ2-7,NA,TRBV28
CASSEAMTGRGNTIYF,TGTGCCAGCAGTGAAGCGATGACGGGGAGAGGAAACACCATATATTTT,NA,TRBJ1-3,NA,TRBV6-1
CASSLARESYEQYF,TGTGCCAGCAGCTTAGCCAGGGAAAGCTACGAGCAGTACTTC,few,TRBJ2-7,NA,TRBV13
CASSPDRRTDTQYF,TGTGCCAGCTCACCTGACAGGAGAACAGATACGCAGTATTTT,NA,TRBJ2-3,NA,TRBV18
CASSPTRANTGELFF,TGTGCCAGCAGCCCGACTAGGGCGAACACCGGGGAGCTGTTTTTT,NA,TRBJ2-2,NA,TRBV7-6